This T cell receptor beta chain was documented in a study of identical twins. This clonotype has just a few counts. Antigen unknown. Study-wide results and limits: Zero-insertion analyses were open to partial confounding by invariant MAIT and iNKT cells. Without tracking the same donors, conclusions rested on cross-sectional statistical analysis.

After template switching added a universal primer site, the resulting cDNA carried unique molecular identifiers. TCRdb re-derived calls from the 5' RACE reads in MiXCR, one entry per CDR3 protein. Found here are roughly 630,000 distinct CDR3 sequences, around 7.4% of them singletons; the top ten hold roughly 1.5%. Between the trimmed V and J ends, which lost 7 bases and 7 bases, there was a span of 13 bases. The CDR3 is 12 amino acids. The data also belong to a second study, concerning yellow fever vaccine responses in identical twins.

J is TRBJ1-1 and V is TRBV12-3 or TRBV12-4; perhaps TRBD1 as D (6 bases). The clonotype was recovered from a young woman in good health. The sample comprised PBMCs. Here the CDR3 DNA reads TGTGCCAGCACCTCCGGACAGCTTGAAGCTTTCTTT. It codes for CASTSGQLEAFF.